The 28 T cell receptor beta chains below were found in one sample sequenced in a study of blood T cells in healthy people across ages. A second PCR, run for about 6 to 12 cycles, used a sample-barcoded 5' primer plus a J-beta primer mix. In TCRdb, the 5' RACE reads were re-called with MiXCR into one record per CDR3 protein. The table shows about 400,000 distinct CDR3 sequences, with more than 45% occurring only once. The sequenced sample was blood. Receptor source: a man between 60 and 75 years old in good health.

The CDR3 sequence: CSARTSGSETQYF. For the CDR3, the DNA is TGCAGTGCTAGAACTAGCGGCTCAGAGACCCAGTACTTC. The chain carries TRBV20-1 and TRBJ2-4; 8 bases line up with TRBD2. The tail of the sequence fits TRBJ2-5 better, so the J call may be wrong. The CDR3 runs 13 residues. Germline CDR1 and CDR2: DFQATT and SNEGSKA (reference sequence).

This clonotype showed up many times. The chain recombines TRBV9 with TRBJ1-1; the D is unclear. Germline V gives CDR1 SGDLS, CDR2 YYNGEE. V was pared by 4 bases and J by 0 bases, with 13 bases between. This CDR3 spans 15 amino acids. The CDR3 DNA reads as TGTGCCAGCAGCCTAAGGGAAGGTCTGAACACTGAAGCTTTCTTT. Translated, it gives CASSLREGLNTEAFF.

The chain links TRBV20-1 to TRBJ2-6; D remains ambiguous. Trimming cost V 1 base and J 2 bases, with 9 bases left between them. This CDR3 contains 15 residues. Per the germline V gene, CDR1 is DFQATT and CDR2 is SNEGSKA (reference sequence). As DNA, the CDR3 is TGCAGTGCTAGAGTCCGGCGTCCTGGGGCCAACGTCCTGACTTTC. It is translated as CSARVRRPGANVLTF.

The rearrangement uses TRBV5-6 and TRBJ2-5, with TRBD2 identical over 7 bases. Germline V lookup: CDR1 SGHDT, CDR2 YYEEEE. The CDR3 sequence is 14 residues long. The junction had 14 bases not matched to a gene; V was cut back by 4 bases and J by 11 bases. CDR3 sequence (DNA): TGTGCCAGCAGCGCGGGGACTATTTACAATGAGCAGTACTTC. It yields the protein CASSAGTIYNEQYF.

This chain joins TRBV27 and TRBJ2-7; D unclear. V lost 0 bases, J lost 2 bases, and 8 bases lay in between. The CDR3 consists of 14 residues. Germline CDR1 reads MNHEY; CDR2 reads SMNVEV (reference sequence). The CDR3 protein is CASSLSFGTYEQYF. As DNA, the CDR3 is TGTGCCAGCAGTTTATCGTTCGGCACCTACGAGCAGTACTTC.

The chain couples TRBV27 to TRBJ1-5; D perhaps matches TRBD1 (5 bases). Germline V CDR1 and CDR2: MNHEY, SMNVEV (reference sequence). The CDR3 runs to 17 residues. V was clipped by 6 bases and J by 5 bases, with 23 bases between them. The CDR3 bases are TGTGCCAGCAGGGGCCTGCGCGCCGGGGGAATAGATCAGCCCCAGCATTTT. Amino acid sequence: CASRGLRAGGIDQPQHF.

The chain joins TRBV10-3 to TRBJ2-4, with D unresolved. The last part of the DNA fits TRBJ2-7 better; the J call may be wrong. The CDR3 runs to 14 residues. Germline assignment: CDR1 ENHRY and CDR2 SYGVKD. In DNA form, the CDR3 reads TGTGCCATCAGTGCCCAGATAGGGCTTTACGAGCAGTACTTC. Its protein product is CAISAQIGLYEQYF.

Ten or more counts support this clonotype. The chain carries TRBV27 and TRBJ2-5; D remains unclear. Germline V gives CDR1 MNHEY, CDR2 SMNVEV (reference sequence). With 4 bases removed from V and 1 base from J, the gap between germline ends came to 13 bases. The CDR3 is 15 amino acids. In nucleotides, the CDR3 is TGTGCCAGCAGTTCGGGTCGAACAGCCCAAGAGACCCAGTACTTC. Translation gives CASSSGRTAQETQYF.

CDR3 in amino acids: CASSYTGTSGDEQYF. CDR3 nucleotides: TGTGCCAGCAGCTACACCGGGACTAGCGGCGACGAGCAGTACTTC. The chain uses TRBV4-2 and TRBJ2-7, with 11 bases that match TRBD2. Trimming took 5 bases from V and 5 from J; bases not matched to a gene: 8. The CDR3 length is 15 residues. The germline CDR1 and CDR2 sequences are LGHNA and YNFKEQ.

This clonotype came up once. V gene TRBV21-1 combines with J gene TRBJ2-7; TRBD1 reflects the table's D call only, with no check against the DNA. TRBV21-1 is a known pseudogene. The CDR3 consists of 16 residues. The chain's CDR3 is CASSKPPTRASYEQYF. The CDR3 coding sequence is TGTGCCAGCAGCAAACCCCCGACACGGGCATCCTACGAGCAGTACTTC.

This chain links TRBV15 with TRBJ2-5; a weak D match, TRBD2 (5 bases). Germline V gene data show CDR1 as LNHNV and CDR2 as YYDKDF (reference sequence). This CDR3 spans 14 amino acids. V lost 0 bases and J lost 5, with 10 bases in between. The CDR3 DNA sequence: TGTGCCACCAGCAGAGAGGGAGTAATGGAGACCCAGTACTTC. Translating it yields CATSREGVMETQYF.

The chain links TRBV20-1 to TRBJ2-5; D is perhaps TRBD2 (6 bases). V was trimmed by 6 bases and J by 3 bases, leaving 11 bases between them. The CDR3 sequence is 12 residues long. Germline lookup yields CDR1 DFQATT and CDR2 SNEGSKA (reference sequence). CDR3: CSASREKETQYF. The CDR3 DNA is TGCAGTGCCAGCCGGGAGAAAGAGACCCAGTACTTC.

V usage is TRBV27 and J usage is TRBJ2-1; unclear D gene. Germline V lookup: CDR1 MNHEY, CDR2 SMNVEV (reference sequence). The CDR3 contains 12 residues. The germline V and J ends were trimmed by 6 bases and 6 bases, with 9 bases remaining between them. The CDR3 DNA is TGTGCCAGCAGCCAAAATTTCAATGAGCAGTTCTTC. Its protein product is CASSQNFNEQFF.

The chain carries TRBV28 and TRBJ2-7; 8 bases are a match to TRBD2. The J segment lost 5 bases and the V segment lost 8 bases, leaving 14 bases of the junction unmatched. The CDR3 is 15 amino acids. From germline, CDR1 is MDHEN and CDR2 SYDVKM. CDR3 nucleotide sequence: TGTGCCAGCGTCCTTAGCGGGGAAAAAGCCCACGAGCAGTACTTC. Translated: CASVLSGEKAHEQYF.

As concerns this clonotype: This may stem from a read error, because a much larger clone lies one nucleotide away. V usage is TRBV5-1 and J usage is TRBJ1-1; D remains unclear. The CDR3 runs 15 residues. CDR1 is SGHRS and CDR2 is YFSETQ in the germline V gene. The CDR3 nucleotides read TGCGCCAGCGGCTTGGTTGCAGACATGAACACTGAAGCTTTCTTT. The encoded protein is CASGLVADMNTEAFF.

This clonotype was counted a single time. The chain combines TRBV27 with TRBJ2-1; 8 nucleotides agree with TRBD1. Losses at the gene ends were 0 bases for V and 12 bases for J; bases not matched to a gene: 4. The CDR3 length is 13 residues. Germline CDR1 is MNHEY and CDR2 is SMNVEV (reference sequence). The chain's CDR3 is CASSLSRGRGQFF. CDR3 sequence (DNA): TGTGCCAGCAGTTTATCCAGGGGGCGGGGGCAGTTCTTC.

This clonotype has just one count. This chain joins TRBV25-1 and TRBJ2-4; D perhaps matches TRBD1 (6 bases). The V gene's germline CDR1 is MGHDK and CDR2 SYGVNS. This CDR3 is 16 amino acids long. Trimming removed 3 bases from V and 0 bases from J, with 12 bases in between. CDR3 coding DNA: TGTGCCAGCAGTGATGACAGGATATTAGCCAAAAACATTCAGTACTTC. This gives the protein CASSDDRILAKNIQYF. Looking up the rest from reference TRBV25-1 and TRBJ2-4 gives the full variable domain: EADIYQTPRYLVIGTGKKITLECSQTMGHDKMYWYQQDPGMELHLIHYSYGVNSTEKGDLSSESTVSRIRTEHFPLTLESARPSHTSQYLCASSDDRILAKNIQYFGAGTRLSVL.

Only a few counts were recorded for this clonotype. A much larger clonotype is one base distant, so this may be a read error. The chain is built from TRBV10-2 and TRBJ2-5; 7 bases fit TRBD2. Trimming at V came to 6 bases and at J to 11 bases, leaving 12 bases not matched to a gene. The CDR3 runs 13 residues. Germline loops: CDR1 WSHSY, CDR2 SAAADI. The chain's CDR3 is CASRKRGGNEQYF. CDR3 coding DNA: TGCGCCAGCAGAAAGCGGGGTGGCAATGAGCAGTACTTC.

The genes are TRBV28 and TRBJ2-4; 13 nucleotides match TRBD2. The end of the DNA aligns better with TRBJ2-7, so the J call may be wrong. Germline assignment: CDR1 MDHEN and CDR2 SYDVKM. This CDR3 comprises 15 residues. CDR3 sequence (DNA): TGTGCCAGCACCCAACGGACTAGCGGGAGCCCCGAGCAGTACTTC. Protein sequence: CASTQRTSGSPEQYF.

In this sample, this clonotype turned up many times. V gene TRBV5-5 combines with J gene TRBJ1-2, with D possibly being TRBD1 (6 bases). Germline lookup yields CDR1 SGHKS and CDR2 YYEKEE (reference sequence). The CDR3 length is 13 residues. V was shortened by 3 bases and J by 8 bases, with 14 bases between the two germline ends. CDR3 in amino acids: CASSSTGHQGYTF. The CDR3 nucleotides read TGTGCCAGCAGCTCAACGGGACATCAGGGCTACACCTTC.

This clonotype has ten or more counts. The CDR3 DNA follows: TGTGCCAGCAGTTTATCGGCCCCCACAGATACGCAGTATTTT. This gives the protein CASSLSAPTDTQYF. This chain joins TRBV27 and TRBJ2-3; no clear D. V lost 0 bases and J lost 2, with 6 bases in between. The germline gives CDR1 MNHEY, CDR2 SMNVEV (reference sequence). The CDR3 loop spans 14 amino acids.

V usage is TRBV7-3 and J usage is TRBJ2-5, with TRBD2 matching over 11 bases. The V gene end was trimmed by 0 bases and the J gene end by 3 bases; junction bases not matched to a gene: 3. This CDR3 is 16 amino acids long. Per the germline V gene, CDR1 is SGHTA and CDR2 is FQGTGA. The CDR3 is CASSLTGTSGKETQYF. Written as DNA, the CDR3 is TGTGCCAGCAGCTTAACGGGGACTAGCGGTAAAGAGACCCAGTACTTC.

This clonotype came up once. V and J are TRBV15 and TRBJ2-3; the D is unclear. The germline CDR1 and CDR2 sequences are LNHNV and YYDKDF (reference sequence). CDR3 length: 13 amino acids. V lost 1 base and J lost 6, with 8 bases in between. DNA of the CDR3: TGTGCCACCAGCAGAGTTGATTGGGATACGCAGTATTTT. This translates into CATSRVDWDTQYF.

This chain uses TRBV5-6 with TRBJ2-5; D gene unclear. V was trimmed by 2 bases and J by 11 bases, leaving 10 bases between them. The CDR3 is 11 residues long. From germline, CDR1 is SGHDT and CDR2 YYEEEE. Here the CDR3 DNA reads TGTGCCAGCAGCTTTTACAATGAGCAGTACTTC. Protein product: CASSFYNEQYF.

The rearrangement joins TRBV29-1 to TRBJ2-7; the D call may be TRBD1 or TRBD2 (5 bases each). The CDR3 is 13 amino acids. The V and J ends lost 3 bases and 4 bases respectively, with 13 bases between them. Per the germline V gene, CDR1 is SQVTM and CDR2 is ANQGSEA. CDR3 sequence: CSVEGTPAYEQYF. As DNA, the CDR3 is TGCAGCGTTGAGGGGACCCCTGCGTACGAGCAGTACTTC.

This clonotype was seen a few times. The chain joins TRBV5-1 to TRBJ2-7, with 7 bases aligning to TRBD2. Looked up from germline, CDR1 is SGHRS and CDR2 is YFSETQ. The CDR3 is 15 residues long. J was trimmed by 6 bases and V by 4 bases; bases with no gene match: 13. CDR3 sequence reads: CASSPDLSGKGEQYF. The CDR3 nucleotides read TGCGCCAGCAGCCCGGACCTCAGCGGGAAGGGCGAGCAGTACTTC. Full variable domain (missing parts from reference TRBV5-1 and TRBJ2-7): KAGVTQTPRYLIKTRGQQVTLSCSPISGHRSVSWYQQTPGQGLQFLFEYFSETQRNKGNFPGRFSGRQFSNSRSEMNVSTLELGDSALYLCASSPDLSGKGEQYFGPGTRLTVT.

This rearrangement joins TRBV28 to TRBJ1-2; D is uncertain. Germline-derived CDR1 and CDR2 are MDHEN and SYDVKM. Trimming removed 7 bases from V and 4 bases from J, with 7 bases in between. This CDR3 has 11 amino acids. This chain's CDR3 is CASNSRYGYTF. The CDR3 DNA sequence: TGTGCCAGCAACAGCCGCTATGGCTACACCTTC.

The DNA for the CDR3 is TGTGCCAGCGATCGGGGGGGTGCGGGTTCACCCCTCCACTTT. Encoded protein: CASDRGGAGSPLHF. The chain couples TRBV3-1 to TRBJ1-6; D is perhaps TRBD1 (5 bases). CDR1 is LGHDT, CDR2 YNNKEL, per germline (reference sequence). The CDR3 has 14 amino acids. V was shortened by 8 bases and J by 9 bases, with 17 bases between the two germline ends.